A single sample gave rise to the 29 T cell receptor beta chains below, sequenced in a study of Graves' ophthalmopathy and Graves' hyperthyroidism. The authors amplified TCR beta CDR3 regions from RNA transcripts. The workflow started with a first-round RT-PCR run with HTBI primers and then moved on to a second-round multiplex PCR. MiXCR was run by TCRdb on the multiplex PCR reads, yielding one entry per CDR3 protein. The sample has hundreds of thousands of distinct CDR3 sequences, around 21% seen once. Specimen: peripheral blood. The receptors shown here come from a woman aged 18 to 35 with stable Graves' hyperthyroidism.

Turning to this clonotype: This CDR3 fails to terminate in the conserved phenylalanine or tryptophan, so it likely reflects a read error. The chain employs TRBV7-9 and TRBJ1-6; D perhaps matches TRBD1 (5 bases). Looked up from germline, CDR1 is SEHNR and CDR2 is FQNEAQ (reference sequence). Between the trimmed V and J ends, which lost 3 bases and 10 bases, there was a span of 16 bases. This CDR3 spans 15 amino acids. The CDR3 is CASSFAGNGISPLHL. The CDR3 DNA reads TGTGCCAGCAGCTTTGCAGGGAATGGTATATCACCCCTCCACCTT.

This clonotype showed up many times. V and J are TRBV7-9 and TRBJ1-1; D unresolved. The CDR3 has 11 amino acids. Germline V gene lookup returns CDR1 SEHNR and CDR2 FQNEAQ (reference sequence). The V end lost 5 bases, the J end lost 7 bases, and 8 bases lay between the germline ends. The CDR3 DNA reads as TGTGCCAGCAGCCCCTCAGATGAAGCTTTCTTT. Residues: CASSPSDEAFF.

This clonotype was counted ten times or more. The chain combines TRBV4-2 with TRBJ2-7; 7 bases are shared with TRBD2. This CDR3 is built from 13 residues. The V gene's germline CDR1 is LGHNA and CDR2 YNFKEQ. V shed 4 bases, J shed 4 bases, and the junction held 4 bases outside the gene matches. The chain's CDR3 is CASSPGRAYEQYF. CDR3 DNA sequence: TGTGCCAGCAGCCCGGGGAGGGCTTACGAGCAGTACTTC.

Many counts were recorded for this clonotype. The chain employs TRBV3-1 and TRBJ1-2; 7 bases align to TRBD1. The V gene end was trimmed by 5 bases and the J gene end by 5 bases; junction bases not matched to a gene: 5. The CDR3 totals 13 residues. CDR1 and CDR2 from the germline V gene are LGHDT and YNNKEL (reference sequence). CDR3 bases: TGTGCCAGCAGCTCCGGGACAGCTTATGGCTACACCTTC. This translates into CASSSGTAYGYTF.

The gene calls are TRBV4-1 and TRBJ1-1; D uncertain. Looked up from germline, CDR1 is MGHRA and CDR2 is YSYEKL. This CDR3 is built from 14 residues. With 6 bases removed from V and 2 bases from J, the gap between germline ends came to 13 bases. The CDR3 reads CASRGRTENTEAFF. In DNA form, the CDR3 reads TGCGCCAGCAGGGGGAGGACGGAAAACACTGAAGCTTTCTTT.

This clonotype was seen at least ten times. The genes are TRBV6-4 and TRBJ1-5; no definite D call. The V gene's germline CDR1 is MRHNA and CDR2 SNTAGT. Between the trimmed V and J ends, which lost 9 bases and 1 base, there was a span of 22 bases. The CDR3 consists of 17 residues. This CDR3 reads CARTGFRHAKSNQPQHF. CDR3 in DNA: TGTGCCAGAACGGGATTTCGACACGCAAAAAGCAATCAGCCCCAGCATTTT.

This clonotype has ten or more counts. This rearrangement joins TRBV2 to TRBJ2-5; D is ambiguous. The germline V gene has CDR1 SNHLY and CDR2 FYNNEI. The V end was cut by 3 bases, the J end by 4 bases, with 6 bases between. The CDR3 runs to 12 residues. The CDR3 coding sequence is TGTGCCAGCAGTGAGGTGTTAGAGACCCAGTACTTC. Protein product: CASSEVLETQYF.

This clonotype was seen many times. This chain connects TRBV6-1 to TRBJ1-5, with a possible D match to TRBD1 (5 bases). Germline assignment: CDR1 MNHNS and CDR2 SASEGT. The V gene lost 4 bases and the J gene lost 1 base, with 17 bases spanning the gap. CDR3 length equals 17 residues. The CDR3 bases are TGTGCCAGCAGTGCTAGGGGAGGTTCGAAAAGCAATCAGCCCCAGCATTTT. The encoded protein is CASSARGGSKSNQPQHF.

The table lists this clonotype with many counts. This chain uses TRBV28 with TRBJ2-4; D uncertain. The CDR3 totals 17 residues. CDR1 and CDR2 (germline): MDHEN, SYDVKM. V lost 4 bases to trimming and J lost 1 base, with 17 bases between them. CDR3 nucleotides: TGTGCCAGCAGTTCCGTCATAGGGCAGGATGCCAAAAACATTCAGTACTTC. It codes for CASSSVIGQDAKNIQYF.

This clonotype was counted only a few times. The chain couples TRBV6-1 to TRBJ2-6, with TRBD1 as a possible D gene (6 bases). V lost 9 bases to trimming and J lost 10 bases, with 16 bases between them. The CDR3 consists of 13 residues. CDR1 and CDR2 (germline): MNHNS, SASEGT. The CDR3 loop is CASTTGHWNVLTF. CDR3 DNA: TGTGCCAGTACTACGGGACACTGGAACGTCCTGACTTTC.

This clonotype showed up many times. The chain links TRBV5-1 to TRBJ2-5, with 8 nucleotides matching TRBD2. In germline, CDR1 is SGHRS, CDR2 YFSETQ. The V segment lost 5 bases and the J segment 3 bases; nucleotides outside the gene matches: 6. This CDR3 contains 14 residues. CDR3 in amino acids: CASREWREEETQYF. CDR3 bases: TGCGCCAGCAGAGAGTGGCGGGAGGAAGAGACCCAGTACTTC.

This clonotype was counted many times. CDR3 DNA sequence: TGTGCCAGCAGTTACAGTCCAGGGCCTCAGCCCCAGCATTTT. Amino acid sequence: CASSYSPGPQPQHF. The rearrangement joins TRBV6-5 to TRBJ1-5; D perhaps matches TRBD1 (5 bases). Germline CDR1 MNHEY, CDR2 SVGAGI. CDR3 length: 14 amino acids. Trimming left V 2 bases short and J 6 bases short, with 11 bases between.

As to this clonotype: At one end, the junction sequence differs from germline, possibly due to a read error. This chain links TRBV6-5 with TRBJ1-1; 8 bases are a match to TRBD1. The germline V gene has CDR1 MNHEY and CDR2 SVGAGI. CDR3 length: 14 residues. The CDR3 nucleotides are TGTGCCAGCAGTTACCCAGGGGGCTTCACTGGAGCTTTCTTT. Residues: CASSYPGGFTGAFF.

This clonotype was observed many times. V and J are TRBV5-1 and TRBJ2-7; 9 bases match TRBD1. The CDR3 sequence is 14 residues long. Looked up from germline, CDR1 is SGHRS and CDR2 is YFSETQ. Trimming cost V 4 bases and J 3 bases; bases outside gene matches: 5. CDR3 amino acids: CASSVRQGGYEQYF. The CDR3, as DNA: TGCGCCAGCAGCGTTAGACAGGGGGGCTACGAGCAGTACTTC. The variable domain in full, with the rest retrieved from reference TRBV5-1 and TRBJ2-7, is KAGVTQTPRYLIKTRGQQVTLSCSPISGHRSVSWYQQTPGQGLQFLFEYFSETQRNKGNFPGRFSGRQFSNSRSEMNVSTLELGDSALYLCASSVRQGGYEQYFGPGTRLTVT.

The V call is TRBV12-3 or TRBV12-4, the J call TRBJ1-1; 10 bases agree with TRBD1. The CDR3 covers 15 residues. Trimming at V came to 6 bases and at J to 3 bases, leaving 7 bases not matched to a gene. CDR3: CASRGGGQGYTEAFF. CDR3 DNA: TGTGCCAGCAGGGGTGGGGGACAGGGGTACACTGAAGCTTTCTTT.

This clonotype was picked up many times. The chain combines TRBV20-1 with TRBJ2-7; TRBD1 is a possible D gene (5 bases). Per germline, CDR1 DFQATT and CDR2 SNEGSKA (reference sequence). Trimming shortened V by 0 bases and J by 3 bases, and 9 bases separated the two germline ends. There are 13 residues in the CDR3. In DNA form, the CDR3 reads TGCAGTGCTAGAGACAGGGATCTCTACGAGCAGTACTTC. It codes for CSARDRDLYEQYF.

This clonotype was counted ten times or more. The CDR3 sequence is CASGLVRGGREVYEQYF. In DNA form, the CDR3 reads TGTGCTAGTGGTTTGGTACGAGGGGGGAGGGAGGTCTACGAGCAGTACTTC. V is TRBV12-5 and J is TRBJ2-7, with D maybe TRBD2 (7 bases). The CDR3 is 17 amino acids. Germline lookup yields CDR1 LGHNT and CDR2 FRNRAP. The V end lost 0 bases, the J end lost 3 bases, and 18 bases lay between the germline ends.

This clonotype occurred many times. V usage is TRBV24-1 and J usage is TRBJ1-1; 11 bases agree with TRBD1. The CDR3 contains 13 residues. CDR1 and CDR2 (germline): KGHDR, SFDVKD. The V segment lost 7 bases and the J segment 5 bases; nucleotides outside the gene matches: 2. CDR3 protein: CATRGTGGTEAFF. The CDR3 bases are TGTGCCACCAGGGGGACAGGGGGGACTGAAGCTTTCTTT.

This clonotype has a count of ten or more. The chain employs TRBV25-1 and TRBJ2-7, with 7 bases identical to TRBD1. CDR3 size: 15 residues. Losses at the gene ends were 4 bases for V and 4 bases for J; bases not matched to a gene: 10. Germline CDR1 is MGHDK and CDR2 is SYGVNS. The CDR3 coding sequence is TGTGCCAGCAGTGTCTCAGAGGGGACAGCTTACGAGCAGTACTTC. Protein product: CASSVSEGTAYEQYF.

This clonotype was observed at least ten times. J is TRBJ1-6 and V is TRBV12-3 or TRBV12-4; 10 bases map to TRBD1. The CDR3 covers 14 residues. V shed 6 bases, J shed 9 bases, and the junction held 5 bases outside the gene matches. CDR3 bases: TGTGCCAGCAGGGGACAGGGGAGTGGTTCACCCCTCCACTTT. Protein sequence: CASRGQGSGSPLHF.

Concerning this clonotype itself: Being one base from a much bigger clone, this may be a read error. CDR3 amino acids: CASSDYRAGELCF. The CDR3, as DNA: TGTGCCAGCAGCGACTACAGGGCCGGGGAGCTGTGTTTT. The V and J genes are TRBV7-9 and TRBJ2-2; a weak D match, TRBD1 (6 bases). The CDR3 is made up of 13 amino acids. Germline loops: CDR1 SEHNR, CDR2 FQNEAQ (reference sequence).

The table lists this clonotype with many counts. This chain connects TRBV12-3 or TRBV12-4 to TRBJ2-7; D possibly corresponds to TRBD1 (6 bases). V shed 3 bases and J shed 2 bases, with 8 bases lying between them. The CDR3 length is 13 residues. CDR3 sequence reads: CASSFGQTYEQYF. In nucleotides, the CDR3 is TGTGCCAGCAGTTTCGGACAGACCTACGAGCAGTACTTC.

This clonotype came up many times. The V call is TRBV13, the J call TRBJ2-7; unclear D gene. Germline CDR1 and CDR2: PRHDT and FYEKMQ (reference sequence). CDR3 length equals 13 residues. Deletions cut 3 bases from V and 1 base from J, with 7 bases between. CDR3 nucleotide sequence: TGTGCCAGCAGCTTGAAGAGGTCCTACGAGCAGTACTTC. It encodes CASSLKRSYEQYF. Based on the CDR3 plus reference TRBV13 and TRBJ2-7, the full variable domain is AAGVIQSPRHLIKEKRETATLKCYPIPRHDTVYWYQQGPGQDPQFLISFYEKMQSDKGSIPDRFSAQQFSDYHSELNMSSLELGDSALYFCASSLKRSYEQYFGPGTRLTVT.

This clonotype has a count of ten or more. The chain is built from TRBV20-1 and TRBJ2-5, with 7 bases fitting TRBD2. This CDR3 spans 12 amino acids. Germline V CDR1 and CDR2: DFQATT, SNEGSKA (reference sequence). V lost 6 bases to trimming and J lost 4 bases; unmatched junction nucleotides: 5. DNA for the CDR3: TGCAGTGCCGGGAGGAATGGAGAGACCCAGTACTTC. The encoded protein is CSAGRNGETQYF.

This clonotype was seen ten or more times. This sequence joins TRBV20-1 and TRBJ2-7; TRBD2 aligns across 11 bases. The CDR3 extends over 14 amino acids. CDR1 DFQATT and CDR2 SNEGSKA come from the germline V gene (reference sequence). V lost 5 bases to trimming and J lost 4 bases; unmatched junction nucleotides: 7. CDR3 region: CSAPSRTSGYEQYF. CDR3 sequence (DNA): TGCAGTGCTCCCAGCAGGACTAGCGGGTACGAGCAGTACTTC.

This clonotype has at least ten counts. The chain employs TRBV29-1 and TRBJ2-5, with 10 bases aligning to TRBD2. CDR3 length: 13 amino acids. In germline, CDR1 is SQVTM, CDR2 ANQGSEA. The V segment lost 5 bases and the J segment 5 bases; nucleotides outside the gene matches: 5. The CDR3 bases are TGCAGCGTTAGGCTAGCGGGAGCGGAGACCCAGTACTTC. Translated, it gives CSVRLAGAETQYF. The full variable domain, rest sourced from reference TRBV29-1 and TRBJ2-5, is SAVISQKPSRDICQRGTSLTIQCQVDSQVTMMFWYRQQPGQSLTLIATANQGSEATYESGFVIDKFPISRPNLTFSTLTVSNMSPEDSSIYLCSVRLAGAETQYFGPGTRLLVL.

This clonotype was counted many times. The chain employs TRBV28 and TRBJ1-5; tentative D call: TRBD1 (5 bases). The CDR3 totals 16 residues. Looked up from germline, CDR1 is MDHEN and CDR2 is SYDVKM. Trimming took off 5 bases at V and 1 base at J, with 15 bases between the two ends. The CDR3 region has the DNA TGTGCCAGCAGTAGTTCGGGGGGAGAGAGCAATCAGCCCCAGCATTTT. Its translation: CASSSSGGESNQPQHF.

This clonotype was picked up many times. The chain carries TRBV2 and TRBJ2-7, with D tentatively TRBD1 (6 bases). Trimming shortened V by 8 bases and J by 3 bases, and 17 bases separated the two germline ends. The germline V gene encodes CDR1 SNHLY and CDR2 FYNNEI. This CDR3 is 14 amino acids long. The CDR3 reads CASSSTRGNYEQYF. The CDR3 bases are TGTGCCAGCTCCTCCACCAGGGGAAACTACGAGCAGTACTTC. Together with reference TRBV2 and TRBJ2-7, the CDR3 gives the full variable domain: EPEVTQTPSHQVTQMGQEVILRCVPISNHLYFYWYRQILGQKVEFLVSFYNNEISEKSEIFDDQFSVERPDGSNFTLKIRSTKLEDSAMYFCASSSTRGNYEQYFGPGTRLTVT.

This clonotype came up many times. This chain joins TRBV6-5 and TRBJ2-2, with D uncertain. V shed 4 bases and J shed 5 bases, with 17 bases lying between them. In germline, CDR1 is MNHEY, CDR2 SVGAGI. CDR3 length equals 16 residues. The CDR3 loop is CASSFATWGLTGELFF. As DNA, the CDR3 is TGTGCCAGCAGTTTCGCTACCTGGGGATTGACCGGGGAGCTGTTTTTT.